The 3 T cell receptor beta chains in this list originate from one sample, sequenced in a study of cytomegalovirus exposure and HLA in healthy donors. The PCR used 60 Vbeta and 13 Jbeta primers. Sequencing was performed with immunoSEQ multiplex PCR; in TCRdb, only in-frame clones are kept and a portion is missing. The sample holds 120,000 or so clones, 76% seen once. The material sequenced was PBMCs. All receptors derive from a man between 45 and 60 years old in good health and CMV-seropositive.

The rearrangement joins TRBV6-5 to TRBJ2-7; 9 bases fit TRBD1. The ends lost 4 bases at V and 5 bases at J; junction bases unmatched: 12. The CDR3 length is 16 residues. CDR1 and CDR2 from the germline V gene are MNHEY and SVGAGI. The CDR3 sequence is CASSSTPGTGSHEQYF. CDR3 DNA: TGTGCCAGCAGTTCAACCCCCGGGACAGGGAGCCACGAGCAGTACTTC.

The rearrangement uses TRBV5-1 and TRBJ2-6, with 7 bases matching TRBD1. Germline CDR1 SGHRS, CDR2 YFSETQ. Losses at the gene ends were 7 bases for V and 2 bases for J; bases not matched to a gene: 6. The CDR3 length is 15 residues. As DNA, the CDR3 is TGCGCCAGCGGCATCGGACAGGCTGGGGCCAACGTCCTGACTTTC. It is translated as CASGIGQAGANVLTF.

V and J are TRBV2 and TRBJ1-1, with D possibly TRBD1 on 5 matching bases. Germline values: CDR1 SNHLY, CDR2 FYNNEI. V lost 6 bases and J 1 base, leaving 9 bases between the germline ends. CDR3 length equals 13 residues. Here the CDR3 reads CASSTTANTEAFF. As DNA, the CDR3 is TGTGCCAGCAGCACGACAGCGAACACTGAAGCTTTCTTT.